This T cell receptor (beta chain) was sequenced for a study of patients and donors after allogeneic stem cell transplantation. Germline V lookup: CDR1 SGHRS, CDR2 YFSETQ. V shed 4 bases and J shed 2 bases, with 10 bases lying between them. The CDR3 loop spans 13 amino acids. MiXCR was run by TCRdb on the RT-PCR reads, yielding one entry per CDR3 protein. This sample has 400,000 to 500,000 distinct CDR3 sequences, with 16% found just once. This sequence was found in a human donor who was either an allogeneic HSCT recipient or a stem cell or donor lymphocyte infusion donor (not recorded which). It is not recorded whose cells these are; they may come from a transplant donor. Material for sequencing was blood, either unsorted or a sorted T cell fraction (not recorded which). The chain links TRBV5-1 to TRBJ2-7, with D perhaps TRBD2 (5 bases). The CDR3 DNA reads TGCGCCAGCAGCAAACTAGTCACCTACGAGCAGTACTTC. Translating it yields CASSKLVTYEQYF.